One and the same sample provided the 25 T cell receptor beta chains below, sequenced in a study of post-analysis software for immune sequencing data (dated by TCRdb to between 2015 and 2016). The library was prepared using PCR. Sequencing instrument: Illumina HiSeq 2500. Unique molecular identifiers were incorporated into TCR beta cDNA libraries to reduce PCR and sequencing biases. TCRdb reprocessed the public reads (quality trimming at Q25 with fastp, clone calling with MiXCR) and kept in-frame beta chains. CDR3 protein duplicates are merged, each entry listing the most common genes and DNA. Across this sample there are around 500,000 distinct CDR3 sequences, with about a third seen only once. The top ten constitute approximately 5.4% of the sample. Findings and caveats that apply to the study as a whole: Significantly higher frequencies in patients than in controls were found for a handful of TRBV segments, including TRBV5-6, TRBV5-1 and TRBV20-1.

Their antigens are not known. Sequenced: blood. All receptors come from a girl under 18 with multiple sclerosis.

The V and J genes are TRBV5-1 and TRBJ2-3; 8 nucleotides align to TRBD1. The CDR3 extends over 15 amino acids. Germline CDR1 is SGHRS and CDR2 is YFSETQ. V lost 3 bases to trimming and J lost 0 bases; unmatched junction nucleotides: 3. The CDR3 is CASSSTGASTDTQYF. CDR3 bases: TGCGCCAGCAGCTCGACAGGGGCGAGCACAGATACGCAGTATTTT.

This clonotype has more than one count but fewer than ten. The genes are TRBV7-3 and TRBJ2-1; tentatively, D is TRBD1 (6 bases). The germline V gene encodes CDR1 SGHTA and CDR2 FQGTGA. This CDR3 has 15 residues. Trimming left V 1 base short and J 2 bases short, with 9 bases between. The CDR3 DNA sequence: TGTGCCAGCAGCTTAATGGACAGAGCCTACAATGAGCAGTTCTTC. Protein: CASSLMDRAYNEQFF.

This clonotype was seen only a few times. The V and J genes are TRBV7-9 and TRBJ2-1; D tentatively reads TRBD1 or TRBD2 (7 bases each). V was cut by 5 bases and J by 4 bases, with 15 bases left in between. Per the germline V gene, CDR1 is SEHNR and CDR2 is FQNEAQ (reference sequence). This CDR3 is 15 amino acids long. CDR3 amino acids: CASSQGGANYNEQFF. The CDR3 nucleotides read TGTGCCAGCAGCCAGGGGGGGGCCAATTACAATGAGCAGTTCTTC.

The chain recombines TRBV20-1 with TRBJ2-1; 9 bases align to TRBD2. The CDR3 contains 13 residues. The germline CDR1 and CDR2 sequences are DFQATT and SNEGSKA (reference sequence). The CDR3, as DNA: TGCAGCCGGCTAGCGGGGATATACAATGAGCAGTTCTTC. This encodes CSRLAGIYNEQFF.

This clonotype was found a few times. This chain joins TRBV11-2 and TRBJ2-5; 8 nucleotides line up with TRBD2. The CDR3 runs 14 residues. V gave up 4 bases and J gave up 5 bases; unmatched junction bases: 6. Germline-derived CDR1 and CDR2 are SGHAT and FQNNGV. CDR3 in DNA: TGTGCCAGCAGCTCACGGGGGGGGTCGGAGACCCAGTACTTC. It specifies CASSSRGGSETQYF.

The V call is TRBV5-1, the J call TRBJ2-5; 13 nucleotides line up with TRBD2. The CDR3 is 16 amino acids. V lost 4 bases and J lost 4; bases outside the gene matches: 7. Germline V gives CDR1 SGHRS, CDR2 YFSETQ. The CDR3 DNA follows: TGCGCCAGCAGCCTCCGACTAGCGGGGGGTTCAGAGACCCAGTACTTC. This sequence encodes CASSLRLAGGSETQYF. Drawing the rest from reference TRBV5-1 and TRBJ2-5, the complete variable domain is KAGVTQTPRYLIKTRGQQVTLSCSPISGHRSVSWYQQTPGQGLQFLFEYFSETQRNKGNFPGRFSGRQFSNSRSEMNVSTLELGDSALYLCASSLRLAGGSETQYFGPGTRLLVL.

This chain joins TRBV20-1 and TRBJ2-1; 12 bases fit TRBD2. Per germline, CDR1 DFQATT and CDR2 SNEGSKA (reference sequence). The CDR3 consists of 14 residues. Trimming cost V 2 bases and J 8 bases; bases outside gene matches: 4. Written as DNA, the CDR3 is TGCAGTGCTAGACTAGCGGGGGGGCGTTATGAGCAGTTCTTC. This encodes CSARLAGGRYEQFF.

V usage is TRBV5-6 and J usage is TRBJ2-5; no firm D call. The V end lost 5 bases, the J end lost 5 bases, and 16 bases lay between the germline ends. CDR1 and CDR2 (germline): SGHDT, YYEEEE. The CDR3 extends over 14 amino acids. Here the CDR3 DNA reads TGTGCCAGCAGTTCCGGGCCGCTCGTGGAGACCCAGTACTTC. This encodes CASSSGPLVETQYF.

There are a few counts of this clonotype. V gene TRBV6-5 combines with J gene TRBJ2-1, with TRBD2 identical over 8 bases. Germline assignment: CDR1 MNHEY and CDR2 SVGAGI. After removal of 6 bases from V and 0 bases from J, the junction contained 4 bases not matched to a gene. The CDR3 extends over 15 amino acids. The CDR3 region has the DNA TGTGCCAGCAGCTCCGGGGGGGACTCCTACAATGAGCAGTTCTTC. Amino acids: CASSSGGDSYNEQFF.

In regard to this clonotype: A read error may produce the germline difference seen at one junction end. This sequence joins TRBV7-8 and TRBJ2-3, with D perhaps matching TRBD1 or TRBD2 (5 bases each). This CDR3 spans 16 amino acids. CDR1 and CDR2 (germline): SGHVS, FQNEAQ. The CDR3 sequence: CASSPENRDGRDTQDF. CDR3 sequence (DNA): TGTGCCAGCAGCCCAGAGAACCGGGACGGAAGGGATACGCAGGATTTT.

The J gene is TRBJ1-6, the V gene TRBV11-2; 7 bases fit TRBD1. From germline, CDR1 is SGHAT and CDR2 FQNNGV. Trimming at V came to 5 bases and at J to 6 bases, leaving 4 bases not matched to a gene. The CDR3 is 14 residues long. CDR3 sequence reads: CASSRQGPNSPLHF. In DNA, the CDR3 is TGTGCCAGCAGCCGACAGGGCCCTAATTCACCCCTCCACTTT.

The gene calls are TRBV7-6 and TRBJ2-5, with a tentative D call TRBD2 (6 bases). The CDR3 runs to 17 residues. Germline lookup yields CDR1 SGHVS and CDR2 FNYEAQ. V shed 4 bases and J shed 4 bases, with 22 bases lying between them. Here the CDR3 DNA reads TGTGCCAGCAGCTCCTTGGGCGGGGTGGAGGGTACAGAGACCCAGTACTTC. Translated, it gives CASSSLGGVEGTETQYF. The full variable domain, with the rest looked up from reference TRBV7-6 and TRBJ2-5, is GAGVSQSPRYKVTKRGQDVALRCDPISGHVSLYWYRQALGQGPEFLTYFNYEAQQDKSGLPNDRFSAERPEGSISTLTIQRTEQRDSAMYRCASSSLGGVEGTETQYFGPGTRLLVL.

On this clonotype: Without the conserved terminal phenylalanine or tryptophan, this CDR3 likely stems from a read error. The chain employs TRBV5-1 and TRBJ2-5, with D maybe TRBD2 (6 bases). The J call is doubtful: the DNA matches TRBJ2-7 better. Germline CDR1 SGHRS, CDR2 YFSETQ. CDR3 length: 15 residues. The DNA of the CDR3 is TGCGCCAGCAGCTTGTCGGGGGACGGGCCCTACGAGCAGTACTGC. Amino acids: CASSLSGDGPYEQYC.

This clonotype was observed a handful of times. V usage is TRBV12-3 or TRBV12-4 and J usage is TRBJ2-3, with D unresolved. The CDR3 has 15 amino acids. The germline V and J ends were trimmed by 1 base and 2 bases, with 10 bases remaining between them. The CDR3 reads CASSLETDDTDTQYF. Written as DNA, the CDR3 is TGTGCCAGCAGTTTAGAGACGGACGACACAGATACGCAGTATTTT.

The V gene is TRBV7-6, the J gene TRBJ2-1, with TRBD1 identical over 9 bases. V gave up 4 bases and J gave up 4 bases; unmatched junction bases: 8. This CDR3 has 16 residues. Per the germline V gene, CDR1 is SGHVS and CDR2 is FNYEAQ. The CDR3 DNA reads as TGTGCCAGCAGCTCGATAACAGGGGGCGTATACAATGAGCAGTTCTTC. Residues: CASSSITGGVYNEQFF.

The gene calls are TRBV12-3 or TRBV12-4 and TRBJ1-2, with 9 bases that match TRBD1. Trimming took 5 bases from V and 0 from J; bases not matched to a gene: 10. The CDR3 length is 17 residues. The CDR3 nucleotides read TGTGCCAGCAGTCCCCGGACAGGGGCGAGATCTAACTATGGCTACACCTTC. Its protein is CASSPRTGARSNYGYTF.

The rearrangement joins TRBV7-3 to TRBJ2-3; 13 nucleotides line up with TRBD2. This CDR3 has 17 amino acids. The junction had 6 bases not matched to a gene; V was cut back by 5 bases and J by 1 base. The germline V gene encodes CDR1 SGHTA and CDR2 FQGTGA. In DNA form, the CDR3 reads TGTGCCAGCAGCCCTAGTGGGACTAGCGGGGGCACAGATACGCAGTATTTT. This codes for CASSPSGTSGGTDTQYF. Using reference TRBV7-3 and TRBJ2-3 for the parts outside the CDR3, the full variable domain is GAGVSQTPSNKVTEKGKYVELRCDPISGHTALYWYRQSLGQGPEFLIYFQGTGAADDSGLPNDRFFAVRPEGSVSTLKIQRTERGDSAVYLCASSPSGTSGGTDTQYFGPGTRLTVL.

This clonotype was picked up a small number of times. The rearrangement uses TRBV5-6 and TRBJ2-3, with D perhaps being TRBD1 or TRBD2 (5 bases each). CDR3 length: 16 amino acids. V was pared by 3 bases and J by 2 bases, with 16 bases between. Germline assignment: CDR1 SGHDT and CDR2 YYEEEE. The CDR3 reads CASSSDAGRVTDTQYF. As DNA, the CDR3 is TGTGCCAGCAGCTCCGATGCGGGCAGGGTCACAGATACGCAGTATTTT.

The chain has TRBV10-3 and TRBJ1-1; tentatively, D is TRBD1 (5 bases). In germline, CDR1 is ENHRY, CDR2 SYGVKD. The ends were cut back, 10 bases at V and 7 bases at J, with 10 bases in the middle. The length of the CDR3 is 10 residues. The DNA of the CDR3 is TGTGCCACCAGAGACAGTGAAGCTTTCTTT. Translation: CATRDSEAFF.

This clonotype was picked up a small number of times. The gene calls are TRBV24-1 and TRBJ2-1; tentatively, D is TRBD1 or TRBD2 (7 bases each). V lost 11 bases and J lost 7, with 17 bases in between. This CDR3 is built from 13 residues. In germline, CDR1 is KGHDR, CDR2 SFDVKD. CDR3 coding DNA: TGTGCCAGCCGACAGGGAGGGGGTAATGAGCAGTTCTTC. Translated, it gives CASRQGGGNEQFF.

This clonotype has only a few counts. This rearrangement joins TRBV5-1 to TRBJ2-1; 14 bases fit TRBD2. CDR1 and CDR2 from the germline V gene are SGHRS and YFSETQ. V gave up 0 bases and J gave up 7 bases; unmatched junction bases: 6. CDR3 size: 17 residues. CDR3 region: CASSLAEGTSGGNEQFF. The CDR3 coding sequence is TGCGCCAGCAGCTTGGCCGAGGGGACTAGCGGGGGTAATGAGCAGTTCTTC.

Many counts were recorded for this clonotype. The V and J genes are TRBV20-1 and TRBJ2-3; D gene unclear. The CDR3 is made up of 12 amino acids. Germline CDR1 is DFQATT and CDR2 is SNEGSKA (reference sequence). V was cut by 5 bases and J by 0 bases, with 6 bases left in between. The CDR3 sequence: CSADISTDTQYF. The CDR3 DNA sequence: TGCAGTGCTGACATTAGCACAGATACGCAGTATTTT.

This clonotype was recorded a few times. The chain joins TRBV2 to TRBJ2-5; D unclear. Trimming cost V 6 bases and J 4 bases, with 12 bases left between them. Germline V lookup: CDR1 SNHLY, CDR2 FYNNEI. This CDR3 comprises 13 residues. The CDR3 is CASRAQGAETQYF. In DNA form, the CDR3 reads TGTGCCAGCAGGGCACAAGGAGCAGAGACCCAGTACTTC.

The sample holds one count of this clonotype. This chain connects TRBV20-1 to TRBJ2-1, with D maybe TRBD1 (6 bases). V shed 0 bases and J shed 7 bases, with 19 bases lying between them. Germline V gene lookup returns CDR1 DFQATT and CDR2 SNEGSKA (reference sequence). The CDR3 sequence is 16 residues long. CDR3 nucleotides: TGCAGTGCTAGAGATCGGGTTGGCAGGGGAATGAATGAGCAGTTCTTC. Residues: CSARDRVGRGMNEQFF.

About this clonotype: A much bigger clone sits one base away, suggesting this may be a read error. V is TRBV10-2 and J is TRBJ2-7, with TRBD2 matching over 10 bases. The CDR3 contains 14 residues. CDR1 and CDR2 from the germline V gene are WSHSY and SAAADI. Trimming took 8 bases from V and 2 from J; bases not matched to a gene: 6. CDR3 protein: CASGKLAGPYEQYF. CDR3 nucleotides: TGCGCCAGCGGAAAACTAGCGGGGCCCTACGAGCAGTACTTC.